This note documents a single T cell receptor (beta chain) sequence. The data were obtained in a study of shared clonotypes between healthy human individuals. Naive CD8 cells lacked CD45RO and underwent positive selection for CCR7, leaving out terminally differentiated effector memory CD45RA+ cells. Germline V CDR1 and CDR2: SQVTM, ANQGSEA. With 4 bases removed from V and 3 bases from J, the gap between germline ends came to 13 bases. The CDR3 is 13 residues long. Clones were sequenced by immunoSEQ multiplex PCR, and TCRdb holds only the in-frame ones, with some missing. The sample yields just over 2,000,000 clones, about 94% seen once.

The rearrangement uses TRBV29-1 and TRBJ2-7; D unclear. The specimen sequenced was naive CD8+ T cells sorted from blood. The receptor was isolated from a man between 18 and 29 years old in good health. The CDR3 sequence: CSVVSELGYEQYF. CDR3 sequence (DNA): TGCAGCGTTGTATCCGAATTAGGCTACGAGCAGTACTTC.